The clone carrying this T cell receptor (gamma chain) was detected only a few times. Its antigen is not known. The mismatch at residue 7 between this DNA's translation and the TCRdb protein of a much larger clone likely reflects a read error; the protein shown is translated from the DNA. The record originates from a study of γδ T cells in repeated Plasmodium falciparum infection. Study-level information: Donors had four controlled P. falciparum NF54 infections over roughly 620 days. Timepoints: baseline, immediately before selected infections, and 21 days after every infection. Study-wide results and limits: Over time and infection, Vgamma9/Vdelta2+ repertoires remained highly stable and polyclonal.

Gammadelta T cells were flow-sorted from PBMC into Vgamma9/Vdelta2+ and Vdelta2-negative populations for bulk analysis. Germline V gene lookup returns CDR1 VTNTFY and CDR2 YDVSTARD (reference sequence). Trimming at V came to 6 bases and at J to 6 bases, leaving 8 bases not matched to a gene. CDR3 length: 12 residues. Sequencing covered both gamma and delta TCR chains per sample. TCRdb redid the clone calls on the multiplex PCR reads with CATT. The sample includes 11,000 to 15,000 gamma-chain clones, 1.6% of them seen just once. The J gene is TRGJ1 or TRGJ2, the V gene TRGV3. TCRdb supplies no J gene; here it was assigned by aligning the nucleotide sequence to germline. The clonotype was recovered from a pool of human donors (malaria-infected and uninfected, not separated). The sample taken for sequencing was gamma-delta T cells from blood. CDR3 bases: TGTGCCACCTGGTTCCATTGTTATAAGAAACTCTTT. It translates to CATWFHCYKKLF.